The source of this T cell receptor beta chain is a study of shared clonotypes between healthy human individuals. On the study more broadly: The composition of the donors was a couple of women and a few men aged 18 to 49.

The germline gives CDR1 ENHRY, CDR2 SYGVKD. Germline trimming cut 6 bases from V and 2 bases from J; bases unmatched to any gene: 8. The length of the CDR3 is 16 residues. In the source study's methods: Quality scores were absent from the junction-only immunoSEQ sequences, so filtering differed. TCRdb's table, derived via immunoSEQ multiplex PCR, lists solely in-frame clones and lacks some. The V and J calls and clone size were taken over from that table, and D and trimming were inferred from the DNA. This sample has millions of clones, with roughly 94% found just once. The sample was naive CD4+ T cells sorted from blood. Subset meaning: CD45RA+ positively selected. The chain combines TRBV10-3 with TRBJ2-2; 8 bases map to TRBD2. The TCR sequence derives from a young man in good health. The CDR3 nucleotides read TGTGCCATCAGAGGGACGGCGGGGGGCAACACCGGGGAGCTGTTTTTT. Its translation: CAIRGTAGGNTGELFF.